This TCR beta chain was recorded in a study of shared clonotypes between healthy human individuals. Study-wide results and limits: Sharing of clonotypes among donors was expected to vary with sequencing depth.

CD45RO-negative, CCR7-positively selected cells formed the naive CD8 fraction, excluding terminally differentiated effector memory CD45RA+ cells. Per the study methods: Filtering differed because ImmunoSEQ produced junction-only sequences that carried no quality scores. Produced via immunoSEQ multiplex PCR; TCRdb's table is partial and in-frame only. Clone size and the V and J calls come from that table; the DNA yielded D and trimming. This table holds millions of clones, approximately 94% found once. Regarding this clone: Its antigen remains unidentified.

The clonotype was recovered from a man aged 18 to 35 in good health. Sequenced: naive CD8+ T cells sorted from blood.

In DNA form, the CDR3 reads TGTGCCAGCAGCTTATTGGCTAGCCCTAAGAGCTCCTACAATGAGCAGTTCTTC. It yields the protein CASSLLASPKSSYNEQFF. This chain links TRBV7-3 with TRBJ2-1; D is possibly TRBD2 (5 bases). CDR3 length equals 18 residues. The V gene lost 2 bases and the J gene lost 0 bases, with 17 bases spanning the gap. CDR1 SGHTA and CDR2 FQGTGA come from the germline V gene.